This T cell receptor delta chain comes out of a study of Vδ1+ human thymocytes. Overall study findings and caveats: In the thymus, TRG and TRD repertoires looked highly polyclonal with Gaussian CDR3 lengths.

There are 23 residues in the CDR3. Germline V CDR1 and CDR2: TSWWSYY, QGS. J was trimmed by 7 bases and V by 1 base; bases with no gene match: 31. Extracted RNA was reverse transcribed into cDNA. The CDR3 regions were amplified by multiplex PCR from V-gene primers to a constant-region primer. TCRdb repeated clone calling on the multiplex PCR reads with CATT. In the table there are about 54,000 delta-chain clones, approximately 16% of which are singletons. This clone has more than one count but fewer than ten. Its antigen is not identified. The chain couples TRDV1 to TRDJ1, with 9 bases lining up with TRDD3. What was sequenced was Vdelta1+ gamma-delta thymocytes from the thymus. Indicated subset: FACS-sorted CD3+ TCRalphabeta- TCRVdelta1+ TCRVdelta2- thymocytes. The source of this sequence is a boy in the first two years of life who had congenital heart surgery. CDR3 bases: TGTGCTCTTGGGGAACAATTTCGCGTAAAAGGGGACTACTGGGGGAGGAGGTCCGGTAAACTCATCTTT. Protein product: CALGEQFRVKGDYWGRRSGKLIF.